This TCR beta chain was profiled in a study of beta chain features in type 1 diabetes. Whole-study results and caveats: Reads derived from cDNA could over-represent cells showing high TCR expression. TCRB CDR3s from Type 1 diabetes patients were moderately but significantly shorter in all four CD4+ subsets.

A heparinised blood draw that averaged roughly 100 mL was obtained once from each donor. A CD45RO/CCR7/CD25/CD127/CD95/CD27 panel sorted naive, central memory, regulatory and stem cell-like memory CD4+ cells. There are a few counts of this clone. Its antigen is undetermined. Germline V lookup: CDR1 SGHAT, CDR2 FQNNGV. Trimming cost V 7 bases and J 3 bases, with 15 bases left between them. This CDR3 contains 14 residues. TCRB transcripts that were expressed got sequenced, as all of the isolated RNA had been reverse transcribed. The assay was immunoSEQ multiplex PCR, and TCRdb's table has in-frame clones only and misses some. The table lists about 340,000 clones, about 13% of them singletons.

The TCR was taken from a woman under 30 with type 1 diabetes. Sequencing was performed on naive CD4+ T cells from blood. The chain carries TRBV11-2 and TRBJ1-1; possible D gene TRBD1, 6 bases. For the CDR3, the DNA is TGTGCCAGCAACACCAACAGGGTACACACTGAAGCTTTCTTT. Translation: CASNTNRVHTEAFF.